The following is a T cell receptor (beta chain) sequence with its context. The antigen is unknown. The record originates from a study of OX40 agonist ivuxolimab in advanced cancers. Study conclusions and caveats: In the 0.1-3.0 mg/kg groups, partial responders showed among the lowest expansion. Expanded peripheral T cells had an undetermined antigen specificity. With doses of 0.1 to 3.0 mg/kg, CD4+ and CD8+ blood T cells had undergone clonal expansion by week 6.

The protocol was immunoSEQ multiplex PCR, while the TCRdb copy is restricted to in-frame clones and leaves out a portion. The table has tens of thousands of clones, around 73% seen once. The CDR3 spans 17 residues. V shed 4 bases, J shed 6 bases, and the junction held 13 bases outside the gene matches. Per germline, CDR1 SNHLY and CDR2 FYNNEI. The specimen was CD4+ or CD8+ T cells sorted from blood, collected in a trial of the OX40 agonist ivuxolimab. The chain joins TRBV2 to TRBJ1-2; 11 bases are shared with TRBD1. This clonotype originated in an adult with an advanced solid tumor such as melanoma, head and neck, liver or kidney cancer. CDR3 protein: CASSGLRTGGFKDGYTF. The CDR3, as DNA: TGTGCCAGCAGTGGTTTAAGGACAGGGGGCTTTAAGGATGGCTACACCTTC.